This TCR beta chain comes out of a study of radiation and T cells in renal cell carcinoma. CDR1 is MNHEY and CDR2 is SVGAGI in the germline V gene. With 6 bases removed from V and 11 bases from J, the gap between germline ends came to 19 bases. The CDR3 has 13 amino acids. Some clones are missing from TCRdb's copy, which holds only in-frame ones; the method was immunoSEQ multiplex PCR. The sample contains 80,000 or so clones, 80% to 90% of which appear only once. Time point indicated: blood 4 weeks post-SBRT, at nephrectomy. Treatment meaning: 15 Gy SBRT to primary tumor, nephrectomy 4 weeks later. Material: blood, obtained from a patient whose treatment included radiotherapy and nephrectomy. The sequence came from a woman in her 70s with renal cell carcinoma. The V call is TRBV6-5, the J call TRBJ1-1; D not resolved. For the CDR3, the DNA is TGTGCCAGCAGAGAAACCCCCCCCAACCGGGCTTTCTTT. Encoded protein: CASRETPPNRAFF.